This T cell receptor beta chain derives from a study of human T cells and chemical hapten exposure (TCRdb year 2021). Some background on the complete study: For sensitization, 2% DPC in acetone was applied to a 2 cm by 2 cm area of upper inner arm skin. In alopecia patients, the study followed how the peripheral blood TCR repertoire changed in vivo over primary and secondary sensitization to diphenylcyclopropenone (DPC), a hapten. Patient blood was sampled pre-sensitization (week 0) and at 2, 6 and about 24 weeks after DPC sensitization. Throughout the roughly 25-week study period, patients were also given weekly therapeutic DPC doses on the scalp. Libraries were pooled for sequencing, and per-sample TCR yields varied mainly because of small differences in library volumes within the pool. Patch testing was performed on the upper back with Finn chambers containing 0.01% DPC, and the patch tests were scored after 6 days according to International Contact Dermatitis Research Group standards. For TCR sequencing, blood came from over 25 alopecia patients at anywhere from one to four time points (pre-sensitization, 2, 6 and 24 weeks). Alopecia areata with under or over 50% scalp involvement, alopecia totalis and alopecia universalis were represented in the patient cohort, which was mostly female.

This specimen's time point label, interpreted: patch test 1, 2 weeks after DPC sensitization. Taken with the paper, the label for treatment or condition translates to: therapeutic diphenylcyclopropenone sensitization with weekly scalp DPC. At each patch-test visit, blood was drawn before the patch test was applied. Patients were eligible if aged 18 to 70, diagnosed with alopecia and judged suitable for DPC therapy, and pregnant patients were excluded. Total RNA was isolated from unfractionated whole blood collected in Tempus Blood RNA tubes. Of note for this clonotype: Its target antigen remains unknown. Base qualities are not recorded, but no much larger clone differs from it by a single base.

The investigation overall reported the following: Patch test score correlated positively with the number of PT1 expanded TCRs, reaching significance at thresholds 8, 16 and 32 but not at 4. Significantly more large CDR3 similarity clusters were formed by expanded TCRs than by pre-sensitization or healthy control sets, consistent with antigen-driven responses. Repeated subsampling changed both the strength of the expansion versus patch-test correlation and the threshold at which the correlation became significant. All patients had alopecia, a presumed autoimmune disease, so their immune response might differ from that of healthy individuals. DPC sensitization did not change the number of TCRs with a frequency above 1 in 1000, and there was no evidence of changes in global repertoire structure.

Libraries came from RACE. Sequencing was carried out with a NextSeq 500. During library preparation, unique molecular identifiers were attached to individual cDNA molecules so that TCRs could be counted in a quantitative, reproducible way. For every blood RNA sample, sequencing covered both the TCR alpha and TCR beta chains. As for the authors' bioinformatics: A median of about 89,000 TCRs per sample was observed, with a range of 23,224 to 690,600. V, J and CDR3 annotation of the TCR reads was performed with the Decombinator software suite. Every sample was subsampled to the same number of TCRs (28,000) for the PS versus PT1 abundance plots. Expanded TCRs were defined as absent before sensitization and observed at least eight times at the 2-week time point. Clones were called with MiXCR by TCRdb after fastp trimmed the public reads at Q25, and only in-frame beta chains were retained. Each entry is one CDR3 protein sequence, shown with its most common DNA and genes. The V and J calls were determined by TCRdb, not by the authors. A total of around 100,000 distinct CDR3 sequences appear in this sample, about 10% of them only once. The ten biggest clones cover under 4.5% of the sample.

The CDR3 has 16 amino acids, counting the end cysteine and phenylalanine. Of all the DNA, just the CDR3 is kept, 48 bases in frame from base 1. From the germline V gene (reference sequence), CDR1 is DFQATT and CDR2 is SNEGSKA. Germline trimming amounts to 2 bases on V and 5 bases on J, with 7 as the count of junction bases outside the gene matches. Recombination connected TRBV20-1 to TRBJ2-3, and 13 junctional nucleotides match TRBD2. The sequenced sample was whole blood, obtained in connection with sensitization to the hapten diphenylcyclopropenone (DPC). The TCR originated in a middle-aged woman with alopecia areata. Some clones in this sample may be carry-over from other donors' samples. This receptor has the CDR3 CSARPGTSGKRDTQYF. Read as DNA, the sequence is TGCAGTGCTAGACCCGGGACTAGCGGGAAGAGAGATACGCAGTATTTT.